This TCR beta chain was sequenced in a study of somatic mutations in cytotoxic T cells in rheumatoid arthritis. Background on the study: Patient blood (around 30 ml EDTA) was drawn right after diagnosis, before any treatment. Selected T-cell populations stained with V beta antibodies were isolated by flow sorting to nearly 100% purity; these included V beta1+ cells subjected to TCRB sequencing.

As handled by the study authors: Some patient CD8+ clones were larger than 1%, and these rarely matched published virus-specific TCRB sequences. The method was immunoSEQ multiplex PCR; TCRdb's version includes in-frame clones alone and lacks a portion of them. V, J and clone size reflect that table, while D and trimming were determined from the DNA. The table includes about 14,000 clones, under 85% detected once. CDR3 size: 18 residues. V was pared by 2 bases and J by 1 base, with 11 bases of the junction left unmatched. Germline lookup yields CDR1 SGHVS and CDR2 FNYEAQ. The sample taken for sequencing was CD8+ T cells sorted from blood. This sequence was found in an adult with rheumatoid arthritis. J is TRBJ2-7 and V is TRBV7-6; 10 bases agree with TRBD2. The CDR3 protein is CASSLRAGGSFLSYEQYF. In DNA, the CDR3 is TGTGCCAGCAGCTTAAGAGCGGGGGGGAGTTTCCTATCCTACGAGCAGTACTTC.